The present T cell receptor (beta chain) was sequenced within a study of shared T cell receptors in the human thymus. Sequencing used immunoSEQ multiplex PCR; TCRdb keeps in-frame clones, though not all of them. The sample includes fewer than 700,000 clones, 88% seen only once; the top ten take 0.0095% to 0.012%. V lost 8 bases and J 0 bases, leaving 14 bases between the germline ends. This CDR3 comprises 14 residues. Germline CDR1 reads MNHEY; CDR2 reads SVGAGI. The sample was also reused in another study, on human thymus T cells. That source adds: Thymic repertoires overlap heavily among unrelated individuals, related research has reported.

The gene calls are TRBV6-5 and TRBJ2-7; D is perhaps TRBD2 (5 bases). This receptor was obtained from a boy in the first two years of life with a congenital heart defect. Specimen: thymocytes. As DNA, the CDR3 is TGTGCCAGCCGTAGGTGGCGGGTCTCCTACGAGCAGTACTTC. Amino acids: CASRRWRVSYEQYF.